This T cell receptor beta chain is from a study of blood T cell repertoires in COVID-19 (dated by TCRdb to about 2020). At the level of the whole study: Samples from collaborators originated in the United States, Italy and Spain and spanned both the acute and convalescent phases of COVID-19. The prospective study material was composed of cDNA or gDNA derived from T cells, B-cell-depleted T cells, or PBMCs. Where available, HLA class I and class II types were obtained from metadata supplied by the sample provider rather than from assay-based typing. The sample metadata nearly always contained a de-identified subject ID, COVID-19 status, age in years and sex. The samples were drawn from two sources: the first 160 participants of the ongoing ImmuneRACE study, and approximately 1,300 subjects contributed by 6 global collaborators. The repertoires were released in a freely available public database intended as a resource for research on the immune response to SARS-CoV-2. Subjects who had been exposed to COVID-19, were actively infected with it, or had recovered from it provided the deeply sampled blood TCRbeta repertoires that made up the dataset. Paper-wide results and their limitations: The amount of clinical and demographic metadata varied by source and participant and was provided uncurated.

TCRbeta CDR3 regions were amplified from genomic DNA by means of the immunoSEQ Assay, a bias-controlled multiplex PCR. The source study handled its data this way. The number of nucleated cells in each sample was estimated by amplification of reference gene primers within the assay. To quantify the absolute abundance of each unique TCRbeta CDR3 rearrangement, sequence reads were collapsed and filtered. For each sample, productive Simpson clonality was calculated as the square root of Simpson's diversity index over productive rearrangements. TCRdb carries this immuneACCESS record with in-frame sequences only. Its versions omit some clonotypes, under half of them owing to an unresolved V gene in the studies checked, with the rest unexplained. V and J calls and clone size are given by that table; D and trimming were obtained from the DNA. The sample table holds approximately 320,000 clones, of which under 95% were seen once. The top ten constitute around 2.5% of the sample.

Participants in the prospective study were aged about 18 to 89 years, lived in 20 to 25 United States geographic areas, and enrolled through a virtual design. In the prospective study, participants were assigned to cohorts based on the clinical history participants reported in a screening survey and a study questionnaire. Recovered participants in ImmuneRACE Cohort 3 were defined as having two consecutive negative NP/OP PCR tests, clearance from a healthcare professional, or resolution of symptoms. Each participant in the prospective study had whole blood, serum and a nasopharyngeal or oropharyngeal swab collected by mobile phlebotomists. Prospective study participants could optionally give additional blood draws and questionnaires over an approximately 2-month period. Before DNA extraction, blood samples from the prospective study were shipped at room temperature or frozen. A remark on this clone: The clone's antigen remains unknown. Base quality data are lacking; no much larger clone is found one base away.

Sequenced: PBMCs or T cells enriched from blood (not recorded which). The sequence was collected from a man aged 60 to 69 who had recovered from COVID-19.

The CDR3 in this case is CASRGGWRSEKLFF. The DNA sequence is given as TGTGCCAGCAGGGGTGGGTGGAGGAGTGAAAAACTGTTTTTT. This chain is built from TRBV6-5 and TRBJ1-4, with no confident D gene call. The germline V gene specifies MNHEY as CDR1 and SVGAGI as CDR2. Measured from the cysteine to the phenylalanine, the CDR3 is 14 residues long. Only CDR3 DNA is held: 42 bases, read in frame from base 1. The junction shows trimming of 6 bases on V and 7 bases on J, plus 15 bases between the germline ends.